Sequencing of this T cell receptor beta chain was carried out in a study of T cells in Graves' hyperthyroidism and ophthalmopathy. The CDR3 covers 12 residues. Germline assignment: CDR1 DFQATT and CDR2 SNEGSKA (reference sequence). The V end lost 3 bases, the J end lost 3 bases, and 9 bases lay between the germline ends. This clonotype occurred many times. Amplified regions were TCR beta CDR3 sequences from RNA transcripts. With the HTBI primer set, the TCR CDR3 went through a first round of RT-PCR. MiXCR, run by TCRdb on the multiplex PCR reads, gives a single entry per CDR3 protein. This sample has 250,000 to 350,000 distinct CDR3 sequences, with 16% found just once.

The sample comprised blood. The chain has TRBV20-1 and TRBJ2-7; D unresolved. The source is a man aged 25-45 years with Graves' hyperthyroidism. CDR3 residues: CSASTVIYEQYF. CDR3 DNA: TGCAGTGCTAGTACGGTTATCTACGAGCAGTACTTC.